A selection of T cell receptor beta chains follows, all from one sample in a study of CD8 T cells in ankylosing spondylitis. TCRdb passed the 5' RACE reads through MiXCR, listing each CDR3 protein once. The sample includes about 750,000 distinct CDR3 sequences, 15% to 20% of them seen just once. The specimen was blood, either unsorted or a sorted T cell fraction (not recorded which). Receptor source: a male donor with ankylosing spondylitis. The CDR3 runs from the conserved cysteine through the conserved F or W. A D gene is named only where the DNA matches it firmly. Clone sizes are given selectively: once, few, many, or a class where the clone is expanded.

D	V	size	J	CDR3	DNA
-	TRBV29-1	many	TRBJ2-1	CSVETYNEQFF	TGCAGCGTTGAAACCTACAATGAGCAGTTCTTC
TRBD2	TRBV5-1	few	TRBJ2-7	CASTRGGDGPYEQYF	TGCGCCAGCACCCGTGGGGGGGACGGTCCCTACGAGCAGTACTTC
-	TRBV20-1	few	TRBJ2-1	CSAGSMGSYNEQFF	TGCAGTGCAGGTAGCATGGGCTCCTACAATGAGCAGTTCTTC
TRBD1	TRBV29-1	-	TRBJ2-7	CSVRPGTGSYEQYF	TGCAGCGTCCGTCCCGGGACAGGGAGCTACGAGCAGTACTTC
-	TRBV2	few	TRBJ2-3	CASKTGPTDTQYF	TGTGCCAGCAAGACAGGCCCCACAGATACGCAGTATTTT
-	TRBV12-3/TRBV12-4	-	TRBJ2-7	CASSPTNPYEQYF	TGTGCCAGCAGTCCCACGAACCCCTACGAGCAGTACTTC
-	TRBV12-3/TRBV12-4	few	TRBJ1-1	CATNLGLNTEAFF	TGTGCCACCAACCTGGGGTTGAACACTGAAGCTTTCTTT
-	TRBV4-1	-	TRBJ2-3	CASSQDSAAGAGDTQYF	TGCGCCAGCAGCCAAGATTCCGCTGCGGGGGCGGGAGATACGCAGTATTTT
TRBD1	TRBV12-3/TRBV12-4	few	TRBJ2-2	CASSRTGGYTGELFF	TGTGCCAGCAGCCGTACAGGGGGGTACACCGGGGAGCTGTTTTTT
TRBD1	TRBV7-2	once	TRBJ1-2	CASSDRVGDGYTF	TGTGCCAGCAGCGACAGGGTCGGCGATGGCTACACCTTC
TRBD1	TRBV7-9	-	TRBJ2-3	CASRPGTGEGDTQYF	TGTGCCAGCAGACCCGGGACAGGGGAGGGAGATACGCAGTATTTT
-	TRBV5-5	-	TRBJ2-2	CASSQGQPTNTGELFF	TGTGCCAGCAGCCAAGGACAGCCGACGAACACCGGGGAGCTGTTTTTT
-	TRBV7-9	-	TRBJ1-1	CASSLAQLGNTEAFF	TGTGCCAGCAGCTTAGCGCAGTTGGGTAACACTGAAGCTTTCTTT
TRBD2	TRBV5-1	-	TRBJ2-7	CASSEGLAGVAFEEQYF	TGCGCCAGCAGCGAGGGGCTAGCGGGAGTCGCTTTCGAGGAGCAGTACTTC
-	TRBV6-1	few	TRBJ1-1	CASREHEVGSEAFF	TGTGCCAGCAGAGAGCACGAGGTAGGCTCTGAAGCTTTCTTT
-	TRBV7-2	-	TRBJ1-2	CASSLGVSGFGYGYTF	TGTGCCAGCAGCTTAGGTGTATCAGGGTTTGGCTATGGCTACACCTTC
-	TRBV24-1	-	TRBJ2-3	CATSDYTPDTQYF	TGTGCCACCAGTGATTATACTCCAGATACGCAGTATTTT
TRBD1	TRBV20-1	few	TRBJ2-5	CSAPYFRQGAGQGTQYF	TGCAGTGCTCCTTATTTCCGACAGGGGGCGGGTCAGGGGACCCAGTACTTC
TRBD2	TRBV20-1	many	TRBJ2-3	CSASGSTDTQYF	TGCAGCGCTAGCGGGAGCACAGATACGCAGTATTTT
-	TRBV12-3/TRBV12-4	many	TRBJ2-7	CASSTSGVRGNDEQYF	TGTGCCAGCAGTACCTCGGGGGTTCGGGGTAATGACGAGCAGTACTTC
TRBD1	TRBV4-1	-	TRBJ1-1	CASSQVGQGDTEAFF	TGCGCCAGCAGCCAAGTTGGGCAGGGGGACACTGAAGCTTTCTTT